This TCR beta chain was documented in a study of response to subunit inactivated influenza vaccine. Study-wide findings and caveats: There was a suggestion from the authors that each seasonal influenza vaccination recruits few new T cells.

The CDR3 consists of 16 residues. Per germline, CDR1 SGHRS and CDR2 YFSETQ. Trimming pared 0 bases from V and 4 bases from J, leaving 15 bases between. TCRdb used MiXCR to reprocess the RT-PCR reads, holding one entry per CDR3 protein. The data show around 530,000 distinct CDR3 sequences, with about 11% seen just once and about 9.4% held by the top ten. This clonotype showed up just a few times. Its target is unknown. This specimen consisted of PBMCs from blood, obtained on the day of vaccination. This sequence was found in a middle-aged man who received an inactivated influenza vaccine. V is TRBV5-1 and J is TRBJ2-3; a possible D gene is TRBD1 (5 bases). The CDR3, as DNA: TGCGCCAGCAGCTTGGCCGTGGGGCAGGGCGCAGATACGCAGTATTTT. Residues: CASSLAVGQGADTQYF. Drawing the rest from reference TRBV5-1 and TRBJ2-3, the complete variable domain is KAGVTQTPRYLIKTRGQQVTLSCSPISGHRSVSWYQQTPGQGLQFLFEYFSETQRNKGNFPGRFSGRQFSNSRSEMNVSTLELGDSALYLCASSLAVGQGADTQYFGPGTRLTVL.